This note documents a single T cell receptor (beta chain) sequence. This clonotype occurred many times. No cognate antigen has been identified for it. There are no base qualities to consult, and no much larger clone falls within one base. The data were obtained in a study of CD8 T cells in ankylosing spondylitis listed by TCRdb under 2017. For context, the study as a whole: The study set out to find disease-linked TCR variants by profiling T cell receptor beta repertoires in ankylosing spondylitis patients and healthy donors. The whole study cohort included 90 to 120 healthy donors and some 27 ankylosing spondylitis patients. Peripheral blood was sampled, and synovial fluid was also collected from ankylosing spondylitis patients.

Overall results and qualifications from the work: Blood from ankylosing spondylitis patients appeared to be characterized by a TCR beta motif composed of roughly 8 highly homologous amino acid variants. Some motif variants were previously reported in synovial fluid and blood of reactive arthritis patients, suggesting common disease-initiation mechanisms. A CD8+ phenotype was shown by the disease-linked clones, which were found at relatively low frequencies in peripheral blood. The disease-linked clones were reported to be significantly enriched in matched synovial fluid samples from ankylosing spondylitis patients.

The trim is 0 bases for V and 8 bases for J, with a gap of 4 bases between the germline ends. Based on the germline V gene, the CDR1 and CDR2 sequences are ENHRY and SYGVKD. The CDR3 sequence holds 12 residues, the cysteine and phenylalanine included. Only the CDR3 region is kept as DNA, spanning 36 bases read in frame from base 1. For sequencing, an Illumina HiSeq 2500 was employed. TCR beta libraries were prepared by quantitative 5'-RACE with molecular barcodes. The original methods were these. A new computational method based on a probabilistic model of VDJ rearrangement was used to identify disease-linked TCR variants. The raw public data were reprocessed by TCRdb itself: fastp quality trimming at Q25, MiXCR clonotype calling, in-frame beta chains only. CDR3 protein sequences are deduplicated, and each keeps its most common genes and DNA. It is TCRdb's table, rather than the study itself, that gives the V and J calls and clone size. Counted in this sample were 36,000 or so distinct CDR3 sequences; around 6% of them appeared once. The ten largest clones add up to approximately 12% of the sample.

What was sequenced was blood, either unsorted or a sorted T cell fraction (not recorded which). The chain was built from TRBV10-3 and TRBJ1-4, with an unclear D gene assignment. The sequence came from a male donor with ankylosing spondylitis or in good health (not recorded which). The nucleotide sequence is given as TGTGCCATCAGTGAGTCAAGGGAAAAACTGTTTTTT. Translated, this gives CAISESREKLFF.